These 14 T cell receptor beta chains originate from one sample sequenced in a study of T cells after posttransplantation cyclophosphamide. Measured with immunoSEQ multiplex PCR; TCRdb has only the in-frame clones, and not every one. This table holds some 64,000 clones, about 93% found once. Sequences were obtained from PBMCs. All receptors derive from a woman aged 25 to 45 in good health and a related stem cell transplant donor.

Only one count was recorded for this clone. J is TRBJ1-6 and V is TRBV7-9; D unclear. CDR1 SEHNR and CDR2 FQNEAQ come from the germline V gene (reference sequence). This CDR3 contains 15 residues. The V end lost 1 base, the J end lost 5 bases, and 9 bases lay between the germline ends. CDR3 region: CASSLGELHNSPLHF. CDR3 sequence (DNA): TGTGCCAGCAGCTTAGGGGAACTTCATAATTCACCCCTCCACTTT.

The CDR3 is CAYYVGSGEAFF. CDR3 bases: TGTGCCTACTATGTAGGGTCAGGTGAAGCTTTCTTT. The chain couples TRBV30 to TRBJ1-1; no reliable D call. The CDR3 sequence is 12 residues long. The germline CDR1 and CDR2 sequences are GTSNPN and SVGIG (reference sequence). Trimming shortened V by 7 bases and J by 7 bases, and 16 bases separated the two germline ends.

This chain uses TRBV7-2 with TRBJ1-2; D gene unclear. Trimming shortened V by 4 bases and J by 2 bases, and 11 bases separated the two germline ends. The germline CDR1 and CDR2 sequences are SGHTA and FQGNSA. The length of the CDR3 is 14 residues. CDR3 in DNA: TGTACCAGCAGCTCAAGAGGACGGAACTATGGCTACACCTTC. Protein product: CTSSSRGRNYGYTF.

The rearrangement links TRBV4-2 to TRBJ2-1; a possible D gene is TRBD1 (7 bases). Germline CDR1 reads LGHNA; CDR2 reads YNFKEQ. Trimming stripped 4 bases from V and 6 bases from J, with 16 bases between. This CDR3 region has 15 residues. The chain's CDR3 is CASSRQGEGGNEQFF. The CDR3 region has the DNA TGTGCCAGCAGCCGACAGGGTGAGGGGGGCAATGAGCAGTTCTTC.

The V and J genes are TRBV19 and TRBJ2-7; D is perhaps TRBD1 (7 bases). Germline V gene data show CDR1 as LNHDA and CDR2 as SQIVND (reference sequence). There are 13 residues in the CDR3. The V and J ends lost 11 bases and 3 bases respectively, with 17 bases between them. Here the CDR3 reads CASGGTDYYEQYF. The CDR3, as DNA: TGTGCCTCTGGGGGGACAGATTACTACGAGCAGTACTTC. Drawing the rest from reference TRBV19 and TRBJ2-7, the complete variable domain is DGGITQSPKYLFRKEGQNVTLSCEQNLNHDAMYWYRQDPGQGLRLIYYSQIVNDFQKGDIAEGYSVSREKKESFPLTVTSAQKNPTAFYLCASGGTDYYEQYFGPGTRLTVT.

The gene calls are TRBV27 and TRBJ2-7; unclear D gene. Trimming removed 2 bases at V and 3 bases at J, with 11 bases between. The CDR3 totals 14 residues. The germline gives CDR1 MNHEY, CDR2 SMNVEV (reference sequence). The CDR3 is CASSLGQDSYEQYF. As DNA, the CDR3 is TGTGCCAGCAGTTTAGGGCAGGATAGCTACGAGCAGTACTTC.

The rearrangement uses TRBV6-4 and TRBJ2-1; 8 nucleotides match TRBD1. Germline V gives CDR1 MRHNA, CDR2 SNTAGT. The CDR3 loop spans 14 amino acids. Trimming took 4 bases from V and 4 from J; bases not matched to a gene: 3. The CDR3 reads CASSAGTGYNEQFF. CDR3 bases: TGTGCCAGCAGTGCCGGGACAGGTTACAATGAGCAGTTCTTC.

The J gene is TRBJ2-5, the V gene TRBV7-9; 7 nucleotides match TRBD1. Looked up from germline, CDR1 is SEHNR and CDR2 is FQNEAQ (reference sequence). Unmatched junction bases numbered 6, after V lost 5 bases and J lost 3 bases. This CDR3 is 14 amino acids long. CDR3 sequence (DNA): TGTGCCAGCAGCCGGGGACAGAGGGAAGAGACCCAGTACTTC. This sequence encodes CASSRGQREETQYF.

The chain employs TRBV6-1 and TRBJ2-5; 7 positions agree with TRBD1. Trimming removed 3 bases from V and 5 bases from J; junction bases left unmatched: 9. CDR1 and CDR2 from the germline V gene are MNHNS and SASEGT. The length of the CDR3 is 15 residues. The CDR3 region has the DNA TGTGCCAGCAGTGATACCCAGGGGGTTTGGGAGACCCAGTACTTC. It yields the protein CASSDTQGVWETQYF.

This chain connects TRBV11-1 to TRBJ1-1; 7 bases map to TRBD1. This CDR3 contains 12 residues. Germline loops: CDR1 SGHAT, CDR2 FQDESV (reference sequence). The trim removed 3 bases at V and 7 bases at J, leaving 2 bases unmatched. The CDR3: CASSLTGFEAFF. The CDR3 DNA is TGTGCCAGCAGCTTGACAGGGTTTGAAGCTTTCTTT.

This clone was counted a single time. The chain joins TRBV19 to TRBJ1-5; TRBD1 agrees at 9 bases. The J segment lost 7 bases and the V segment lost 5 bases, leaving 6 bases of the junction unmatched. Germline V CDR1 and CDR2: LNHDA, SQIVND (reference sequence). The CDR3 has 14 amino acids. CDR3 bases: TGTGCCAGTAGTGACAGGGGGGATGTGCAGCCCCAGCATTTT. Protein: CASSDRGDVQPQHF.

The chain has TRBV6-1 and TRBJ2-1; D may match TRBD1 or TRBD2 (6 bases each). The CDR3 runs 11 residues. Germline V gene data show CDR1 as MNHNS and CDR2 as SASEGT. The V gene lost 10 bases and the J gene lost 13 bases, with 17 bases spanning the gap. The CDR3 DNA sequence: TGTGCCACCAAGGGGGGCGGGGCACAGTTCTTC. It translates to CATKGGGAQFF.

V is TRBV2 and J is TRBJ1-5; no clear D. The V end lost 7 bases, the J end lost 0 bases, and 13 bases lay between the germline ends. The CDR3 consists of 15 residues. Germline V lookup: CDR1 SNHLY, CDR2 FYNNEI. The CDR3 DNA is TGTGCCAGCACCCCCTTACAATATAGCAATCAGCCCCAGCATTTT. Encoded protein: CASTPLQYSNQPQHF.

The chain combines TRBV5-1 with TRBJ2-3; no reliable D call. Germline-derived CDR1 and CDR2 are SGHRS and YFSETQ. This CDR3 is 13 amino acids long. V was clipped by 0 bases and J by 5 bases, with 7 bases between them. The CDR3 DNA follows: TGCGCCAGCAGCTTGGCCGTGGGAGATACGCAGTATTTT. Residues: CASSLAVGDTQYF.